This T cell receptor (beta chain) is drawn from a study of cytomegalovirus exposure and HLA in healthy donors. Study-level findings and limits: Reported findings show TCR beta sequences accurately forecast HLA-A and HLA-B alleles in most subjects.

Primers included in the PCR were 60 Vbeta and 13 Jbeta primers. The data were produced by immunoSEQ multiplex PCR, yet TCRdb's version contains in-frame clones alone and is incomplete. This sample has 150,000 to 200,000 clones, with roughly 80% found just once. Regarding this clone: As yet, its antigen is unknown.

This receptor was identified in a young man in good health and CMV-seropositive. Sequences were obtained from PBMCs.

The CDR3 is CASSPGQGSGRADGYTF. CDR3 DNA sequence: TGCGCCAGCAGCCCAGGACAGGGTTCTGGGAGGGCCGATGGCTACACCTTC. The chain employs TRBV4-1 and TRBJ1-2, with 8 bases that match TRBD1. Trimming took 4 bases from V and 6 from J; bases not matched to a gene: 16. The CDR3 totals 17 residues. CDR1 is MGHRA and CDR2 is YSYEKL in the germline V gene.